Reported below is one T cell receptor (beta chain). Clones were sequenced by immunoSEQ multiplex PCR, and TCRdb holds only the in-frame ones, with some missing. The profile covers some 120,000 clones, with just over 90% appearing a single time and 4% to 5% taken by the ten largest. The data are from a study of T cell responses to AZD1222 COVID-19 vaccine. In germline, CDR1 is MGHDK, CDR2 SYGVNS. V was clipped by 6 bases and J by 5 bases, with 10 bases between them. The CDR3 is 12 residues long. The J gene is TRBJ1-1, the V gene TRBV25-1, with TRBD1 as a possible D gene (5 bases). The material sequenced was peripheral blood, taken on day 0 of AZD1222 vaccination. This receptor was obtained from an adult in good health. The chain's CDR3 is CASRGDGTEAFF. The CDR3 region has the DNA TGTGCCAGCAGGGGGGATGGGACTGAAGCTTTCTTT.